This T cell receptor beta chain was recovered during a study of T cells after yellow fever vaccination. MiXCR, run by TCRdb on the 5' RACE reads, gives a single entry per CDR3 protein. This sample has 150,000 to 200,000 distinct CDR3 sequences, with approximately 6.2% found just once. V lost 5 bases, J lost 5 bases, and 20 bases lay in between. The CDR3 is 16 residues long. The germline V gene encodes CDR1 MNHEY and CDR2 SVGEGT. The study, taken as a whole, reports: Of the clonotypes, a small share occurred in both CD4 and CD8 compartments. Reappearance after the booster was observed for most primary-vaccination clones (96% CD4, about 86% CD8).

This clonotype was counted only a few times. The antigen is not known. The chain recombines TRBV6-2 or TRBV6-3 with TRBJ2-3; possibly TRBD1 or TRBD2 for D (6 bases each). The material sequenced was CD4+ T cells sorted from PBMCs, taken on the day of the first yellow fever vaccination. The TCR sequence derives from a man in his late teens or twenties who received the YFV17D yellow fever vaccine. CDR3 amino acids: CASSTPGGVLRDTQYF. Written as DNA, the CDR3 is TGTGCCAGCAGTACTCCCGGGGGCGTTTTGCGAGATACGCAGTATTTT.